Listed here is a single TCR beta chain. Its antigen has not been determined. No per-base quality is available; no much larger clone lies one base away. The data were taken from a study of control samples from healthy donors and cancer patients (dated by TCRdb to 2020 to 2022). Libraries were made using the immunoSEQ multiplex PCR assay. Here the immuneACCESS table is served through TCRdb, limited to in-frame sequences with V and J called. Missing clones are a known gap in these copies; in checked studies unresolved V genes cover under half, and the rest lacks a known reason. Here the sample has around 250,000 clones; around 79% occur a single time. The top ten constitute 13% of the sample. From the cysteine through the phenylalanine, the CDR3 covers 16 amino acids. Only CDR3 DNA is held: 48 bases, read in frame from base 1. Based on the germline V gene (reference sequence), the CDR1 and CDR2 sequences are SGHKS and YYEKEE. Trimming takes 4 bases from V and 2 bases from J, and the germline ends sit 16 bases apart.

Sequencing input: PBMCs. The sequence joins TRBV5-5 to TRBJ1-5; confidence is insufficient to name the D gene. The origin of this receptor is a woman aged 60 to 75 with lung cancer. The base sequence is TGTGCCAGCAGCCCCTTGGGATTTTCGGGCAATCAGCCCCAGCATTTT. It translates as CASSPLGFSGNQPQHF. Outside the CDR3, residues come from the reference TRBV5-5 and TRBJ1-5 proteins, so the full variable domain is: DAGVTQSPTHLIKTRGQQVTLRCSPISGHKSVSWYQQVLGQGPQFIFQYYEKEERGRGNFPDRFSARQFPNYSSELNVNALLLGDSALYLCASSPLGFSGNQPQHFGDGTRLSIL.